The 12 T cell receptor beta chains presented below share a single source sample, sequenced in a study of blood T cells in healthy people across ages. Next came a second PCR, run for about 7 to 12 cycles, which used a sample-barcoded 5' primer along with a J-beta primer mix. TCRdb re-called the 5' RACE reads through MiXCR, storing one row per CDR3 protein. Of roughly 1.5 million distinct CDR3 sequences in the sample, 42% were seen once. Sequenced sample: blood. The receptors were gathered from a woman aged 18-29 years in good health.

This chain uses TRBV4-3 with TRBJ2-3; D remains ambiguous. This CDR3 region has 17 residues. Germline CDR1 is LGHNA and CDR2 is YSLEER. V lost 2 bases and J 4 bases, leaving 19 bases between the germline ends. The CDR3 is CASSQNSQPSPSDTQYF. CDR3 nucleotide sequence: TGCGCCAGCAGCCAAAATTCCCAACCCAGTCCGTCAGATACGCAGTATTTT.

This clonotype turned up a few times. The chain combines TRBV9 with TRBJ1-5, with 7 bases matching TRBD1. After removal of 3 bases from V and 0 bases from J, the junction contained 6 bases not matched to a gene. Germline assignment: CDR1 SGDLS and CDR2 YYNGEE. The CDR3 has 16 amino acids. In DNA form, the CDR3 reads TGTGCCAGCAGCGGGGGGGACAGTTATAGCAATCAGCCCCAGCATTTT. This sequence encodes CASSGGDSYSNQPQHF.

This clonotype was recorded a few times. CDR3 amino acids: CASSAEQGAYEQYF. The CDR3 region has the DNA TGTGCCAGCAGTGCAGAGCAGGGGGCATACGAGCAGTACTTC. This rearrangement joins TRBV2 to TRBJ2-7, with 8 bases aligning to TRBD1. CDR1 SNHLY and CDR2 FYNNEI come from the germline V gene. Germline trimming cut 4 bases from V and 4 bases from J; bases unmatched to any gene: 6. The CDR3 covers 14 residues.

The CDR3 loop reads CSVDGTGIGGYTF. CDR3 nucleotides: TGCAGCGTTGACGGGACAGGGATCGGTGGCTACACCTTC. The gene calls are TRBV29-1 and TRBJ1-2; 9 nucleotides line up with TRBD1. Germline V gene sequence: CDR1 SQVTM, CDR2 ANQGSEA. The CDR3 has 13 residues. V lost 3 bases, J lost 7 bases, and 6 bases stayed unmatched.

This clonotype was found a few times. The V gene is TRBV11-2, the J gene TRBJ1-2; D perhaps matches TRBD1 (5 bases). This CDR3 is 15 amino acids long. Trimming stripped 4 bases from V and 2 bases from J, with 14 bases between. The germline V gene encodes CDR1 SGHAT and CDR2 FQNNGV. CDR3 sequence: CASSSGFHGNYGYTF. The CDR3 DNA is TGTGCCAGCAGCTCAGGGTTCCATGGGAACTATGGCTACACCTTC.

In this sample, this clonotype turned up a few times. The CDR3 nucleotides read TGTGCCAGCAGCCCTACACCCGGACAGGGGAACACTGAAGCTTTCTTT. Translation gives CASSPTPGQGNTEAFF. The chain uses TRBV12-3 or TRBV12-4 and TRBJ1-1; 8 nucleotides align to TRBD1. The CDR3 is 16 amino acids. V shed 6 bases, J shed 1 base, and the junction held 10 bases outside the gene matches.

This chain joins TRBV24-1 and TRBJ1-5; 9 bases are shared with TRBD1. J was trimmed by 0 bases and V by 3 bases; bases with no gene match: 5. This CDR3 comprises 17 residues. Germline V lookup: CDR1 KGHDR, CDR2 SFDVKD. The CDR3 DNA sequence: TGTGCCACCAGTGATCGGACAGGGGCATATAGCAATCAGCCCCAGCATTTT. Translated, it gives CATSDRTGAYSNQPQHF.

This clonotype occurred many times. The chain has TRBV12-3 or TRBV12-4 and TRBJ1-1; no firm D call. V was clipped by 5 bases and J by 1 base, with 8 bases between them. The CDR3 spans 13 residues. The CDR3: CASSPGRNTEAFF. For the CDR3, the DNA is TGTGCCAGCAGTCCGGGCAGGAACACTGAAGCTTTCTTT.

The V and J genes are TRBV7-6 and TRBJ2-5; D is tentatively TRBD1 or TRBD2 (6 bases each). The V end was cut by 4 bases, the J end by 11 bases, with 26 bases between. The CDR3 totals 16 residues. Per the germline V gene, CDR1 is SGHVS and CDR2 is FNYEAQ. The CDR3 is CASSSDMGGASIGQYF. For the CDR3, the DNA is TGTGCCAGCAGCTCGGATATGGGGGGCGCATCAATTGGGCAGTACTTC.

The chain recombines TRBV5-1 with TRBJ2-5, with TRBD1 identical over 10 bases. The J segment lost 11 bases and the V segment lost 1 base, leaving 14 bases of the junction unmatched. The CDR3 sequence is 16 residues long. The germline gives CDR1 SGHRS, CDR2 YFSETQ. The CDR3, as DNA: TGCGCCAGCAGCTTGCCTGGGACAGGGGAAGGCAATGAGCAGTACTTC. It specifies CASSLPGTGEGNEQYF. Full variable domain (missing parts from reference TRBV5-1 and TRBJ2-5): KAGVTQTPRYLIKTRGQQVTLSCSPISGHRSVSWYQQTPGQGLQFLFEYFSETQRNKGNFPGRFSGRQFSNSRSEMNVSTLELGDSALYLCASSLPGTGEGNEQYFGPGTRLLVL.

This clonotype was counted only a few times. This chain joins TRBV6-1 and TRBJ2-2; TRBD2 matches 12 bases. CDR1 is MNHNS, CDR2 SASEGT, per germline. Trimming removed 4 bases from V and 10 bases from J; junction bases left unmatched: 10. This CDR3 region has 16 residues. CDR3 bases: TGTGCCAGCAGTGGCGGACTAGCGGGGACGAACGCGGAGCTGTTTTTT. It translates to CASSGGLAGTNAELFF.

This clonotype occurred a few times. The chain links TRBV7-2 to TRBJ2-7; D is unresolved. The CDR3 spans 14 residues. V dropped 5 bases and J dropped 2 bases, with 13 bases sitting between them. Germline CDR1 SGHTA, CDR2 FQGNSA. The CDR3: CASSHWGKPYEQYF. The CDR3 region has the DNA TGTGCCAGCAGCCATTGGGGTAAACCCTACGAGCAGTACTTC.